Below are 8 T cell receptor beta chains sequenced from a single sample in a study of blood T cell repertoires in COVID-19. Profiled with immunoSEQ multiplex PCR; TCRdb holds only in-frame clones, not every one. The top ten clones hold around 6.7% of a sample with roughly 79,000 clones, about 91% of them seen once. Sequencing used peripheral blood. The receptor source for this set is a woman in her forties or fifties with acute or convalescent COVID-19.

The gene calls are TRBV11-2 and TRBJ2-3; no definite D call. Germline loops: CDR1 SGHAT, CDR2 FQNNGV. The CDR3 runs 12 residues. Trimming stripped 0 bases from V and 6 bases from J, with 4 bases between. The CDR3 bases are TGTGCCAGCAGCTTAGAGCGGGATACGCAGTATTTT. Its protein is CASSLERDTQYF.

J is TRBJ2-1 and V is TRBV7-8; 7 positions match TRBD2. Germline CDR1 and CDR2: SGHVS and FQNEAQ. The CDR3 is made up of 15 amino acids. With 1 base clipped from V and 8 bases from J, the junction kept 8 bases outside the gene matches. The CDR3 DNA is TGTGCCAGCAGCTTAGGGGAGGGCTACGAGGATGAGCAGTTCTTC. It is translated as CASSLGEGYEDEQFF.

This chain's CDR3 is CAWSLTGASTDTQYF. CDR3 nucleotides: TGTGCCTGGAGTCTTACAGGGGCCAGCACAGATACGCAGTATTTT. The chain links TRBV30 to TRBJ2-3, with 7 bases matching TRBD1. Germline trimming cut 2 bases from V and 0 bases from J; bases unmatched to any gene: 5. The germline V gene has CDR1 GTSNPN and CDR2 SVGIG (reference sequence). The CDR3 has 15 amino acids.

This clone was observed a single time. This chain joins TRBV27 and TRBJ2-1; the match to TRBD2 covers 11 bases. Germline V gives CDR1 MNHEY, CDR2 SMNVEV (reference sequence). CDR3 size: 13 residues. The CDR3 reads CGSTSGVLDEQFF. The CDR3 DNA reads TGTGGCTCGACTAGCGGGGTCTTAGATGAGCAGTTCTTC.

In this sample, this clone turned up a few times. V gene TRBV5-4 combines with J gene TRBJ2-7; TRBD2 is a possible D gene (5 bases). Germline CDR1 and CDR2: SGHNT and YYREEE (reference sequence). V was pared by 0 bases and J by 6 bases, with 10 bases between. The CDR3 spans 13 residues. CDR3 sequence (DNA): TGTGCCAGCAGCTTGGTGGGAGACGGCGAGCAGTACTTC. It is translated as CASSLVGDGEQYF.

The chain has TRBV27 and TRBJ1-2; 9 bases are a match to TRBD1. CDR1 is MNHEY, CDR2 SMNVEV, per germline (reference sequence). The CDR3 length is 15 residues. V shed 5 bases and J 4 bases; nucleotides not matched to a gene: 8. CDR3 sequence: CASSNQGQGIYGYTF. The CDR3 DNA is TGTGCCAGCAGTAACCAGGGACAGGGTATCTATGGCTACACCTTC.

The chain employs TRBV6-5 and TRBJ2-7, with TRBD2 as a possible D gene (7 bases). V was clipped by 8 bases and J by 6 bases, with 14 bases between them. Germline V gene lookup returns CDR1 MNHEY and CDR2 SVGAGI. The CDR3 has 12 amino acids. The CDR3 loop reads CASVGGVGEQYF. The CDR3 nucleotides read TGTGCCAGCGTAGGGGGGGTTGGCGAGCAGTACTTC.

The genes are TRBV18 and TRBJ1-2; TRBD1 matches 8 bases. The V gene's germline CDR1 is KGHSH and CDR2 LQKENI. The CDR3 totals 15 residues. Germline trimming cut 6 bases from V and 1 base from J; bases unmatched to any gene: 7. In nucleotides, the CDR3 is TGTGCCAGCTCGGAGAACAGGGGGAGTAACTATGGCTACACCTTC. It is translated as CASSENRGSNYGYTF.